Below, one T cell receptor beta chain is given with its context. The antigen remains unidentified. It was with 60 Vbeta and 13 Jbeta primers that the PCR ran. Original processing methods: About 9.9 million shared chains were among around 80 million unique TCR beta chains counted in a later analysis. Clones were sequenced by immunoSEQ multiplex PCR, and TCRdb holds only the in-frame ones, with some missing. The DNA gave D and trimming, while V, J and clone size come from that table. The data show 20,000 or so clones, and the top ten clones hold approximately 23%. Germline-derived CDR1 and CDR2 are SGHRS and YFSETQ. The CDR3 is made up of 15 amino acids. V gave up 2 bases and J gave up 0 bases, with 11 bases separating them. This entry is derived from a study of cytomegalovirus exposure and HLA in healthy donors. General study results and limits: TCR beta V- and J-gene trimming was later associated with a missense DCLRE1C variant. The authors later found HLA-associated TCR beta chains more clonally expanded than equally common others. Most sequenced TCRs were rare (though some public TCRs occurred in many donors).

The sequenced sample was PBMCs. The chain employs TRBV5-1 and TRBJ1-2, with D maybe TRBD1 (6 bases). The clonotype was recovered from a man in his fifties or sixties in good health and CMV-seropositive. The CDR3 is CASSLGTTSNYGYTF. CDR3 bases: TGCGCCAGCAGCTTAGGGACAACCTCTAACTATGGCTACACCTTC.